The text below deals with one TCR beta chain. Antigen: not known. The data belong to a study of Ad26.COV2.S vaccination and SARS-CoV-2 variants. Background on the study: Ad26.COV2.S, an intramuscular injection, was given once or twice 56 days apart. Study-wide points: Non-spike TCR breadth showed similarity between vaccine and placebo recipients. Greater spike-specific TCR breadth was seen in vaccine recipients than in placebo recipients.

Libraries were prepared by immunoSEQ multiplex PCR; TCRdb keeps only in-frame clonotypes and omits some of them. Among 440,000 or so clones listed, roughly 87% were seen once. Treatment specified: some 20 received Ad26.COV2.S at low or high dose, single or two shots; about 5 received placebo; per-sample allocation not given. Sampling occurred on day 63 after the first vaccine or placebo injection. Boston hosted the donor, who was an adult aged 18-55 years. Source: peripheral blood, taken in a trial of Ad26.COV2.S vaccine versus placebo. This TCR came from a person aged 18-60 years who received the Ad26.COV2.S COVID-19 vaccine or a placebo.

Here the CDR3 DNA reads TGTGCCATCAGAGACGACAGGGGCTACGAGCAGTACTTC. Protein sequence: CAIRDDRGYEQYF. The chain uses TRBV10-3 and TRBJ2-7, with 8 bases identical to TRBD1. Germline loops: CDR1 ENHRY, CDR2 SYGVKD. The CDR3 loop spans 13 amino acids. The junction had 4 bases not matched to a gene; V was cut back by 6 bases and J by 3 bases.